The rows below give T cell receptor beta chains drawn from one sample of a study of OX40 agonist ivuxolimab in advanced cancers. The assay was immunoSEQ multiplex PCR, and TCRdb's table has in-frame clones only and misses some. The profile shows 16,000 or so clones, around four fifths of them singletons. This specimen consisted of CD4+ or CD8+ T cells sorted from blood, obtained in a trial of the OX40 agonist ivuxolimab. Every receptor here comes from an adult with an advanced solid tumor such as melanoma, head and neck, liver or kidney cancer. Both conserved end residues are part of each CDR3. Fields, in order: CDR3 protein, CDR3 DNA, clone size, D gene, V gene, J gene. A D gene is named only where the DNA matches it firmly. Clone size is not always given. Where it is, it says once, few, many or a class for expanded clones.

CDR3: CASSRGVSSYNEQFF
DNA: TGTGCCAGCAGCCGGGGGGTAAGCTCCTACAATGAGCAGTTCTTC
size: .
D: TRBD2
V: TRBV7-3
J: TRBJ2-1

CDR3: CASSPAWGANYGYTF
DNA: TGTGCCAGCAGCCCAGCTTGGGGTGCTAACTATGGCTACACCTTC
size: .
D: .
V: TRBV7-2
J: TRBJ1-2

CDR3: CASSQVGAYEQYF
DNA: TGCGCCAGCAGCCAAGTGGGGGCCTACGAGCAGTACTTC
size: once
D: .
V: TRBV4-1
J: TRBJ2-7

CDR3: CASSPGQGGDYEQYF
DNA: TGCGCCAGCAGCCCGGGACAGGGGGGGGACTACGAGCAGTACTTC
size: few
D: TRBD1
V: TRBV4-1
J: TRBJ2-7

CDR3: CASREFGTDTQYF
DNA: TGTGCCAGCAGGGAGTTCGGCACAGATACGCAGTATTTT
size: .
D: .
V: TRBV2
J: TRBJ2-3

CDR3: CASSFTKGARTEAFF
DNA: TGCGCCAGCAGCTTCACCAAGGGGGCGCGGACTGAAGCTTTCTTT
size: .
D: TRBD1
V: TRBV5-1
J: TRBJ1-1

CDR3: CASSQEEANLGEQYF
DNA: TGTGCCAGCAGCCAAGAGGAAGCGAACCTGGGAGAGCAGTACTTC
size: .
D: .
V: TRBV4-2
J: TRBJ2-7

CDR3: CASSLDYEQYF
DNA: TGTGCCAGCAGCCTCGACTACGAGCAGTACTTC
size: .
D: .
V: TRBV5-4
J: TRBJ2-7

CDR3: CASSFGTAALNYGYTF
DNA: TGTGCCAGCAGCTTTGGGACAGCAGCTCTTAACTATGGCTACACCTTC
size: .
D: TRBD1
V: TRBV13
J: TRBJ1-2

CDR3: CAISEEGDLQPQHF
DNA: TGTGCCATCAGTGAGGAGGGGGACCTCCAGCCCCAGCATTTT
size: .
D: .
V: TRBV10-3
J: TRBJ1-5

CDR3: CASSTQTGGEKLFF
DNA: TGTGCCAGCAGTACACAGACGGGAGGGGAAAAACTGTTTTTT
size: few
D: .
V: TRBV6-5
J: TRBJ1-4

CDR3: CAISGRQGFEQFF
DNA: TGTGCCATCAGTGGTAGACAGGGGTTTGAGCAGTTCTTC
size: once
D: TRBD1
V: TRBV10-3
J: TRBJ2-1

CDR3: CASSLRQTGDRQPQHF
DNA: TGTGCCAGCAGCCTTCGCCAGACAGGGGATCGTCAGCCCCAGCATTTT
size: once
D: TRBD1
V: TRBV13
J: TRBJ1-5

CDR3: CASSALSGGAYNEQFF
DNA: TGTGCCAGCAGTGCCCTTAGCGGGGGGGCCTACAATGAGCAGTTCTTC
size: .
D: TRBD2
V: TRBV6-1
J: TRBJ2-1

CDR3: CASSDPFSSGGSTDTQYF
DNA: TGTGCCAGCAGTGACCCTTTCTCTAGCGGGGGGTCCACAGATACGCAGTATTTT
size: .
D: TRBD2
V: TRBV2
J: TRBJ2-3

CDR3: CASSSGPNYEQYF
DNA: TGTGCCAGCAGCTCGGGACCGAACTACGAGCAGTACTTC
size: few
D: .
V: TRBV7-3
J: TRBJ2-7

CDR3: CASSEGYRVYEQYF
DNA: TGTGCCAGCAGTGAAGGATACAGGGTCTACGAGCAGTACTTC
size: .
D: .
V: TRBV2
J: TRBJ2-7

CDR3: CASSVKQGFSGNTIYF
DNA: TGTGCCAGCAGCGTAAAACAGGGCTTCTCTGGAAACACCATATATTTT
size: .
D: .
V: TRBV7-3
J: TRBJ1-3

CDR3: CASSHTGTGNYNEQFF
DNA: TGTGCCAGCAGTCATACCGGGACAGGGAATTACAATGAGCAGTTCTTC
size: .
D: TRBD1
V: TRBV7-9
J: TRBJ2-1

CDR3: CASSVTRGAGNTIYF
DNA: TGCGCCAGCAGCGTAACCAGGGGCGCTGGAAACACCATATATTTT
size: large
D: .
V: TRBV4-1
J: TRBJ1-3

CDR3: CASSPGGYQETQYF
DNA: TGTGCCAGCAGCCCAGGGGGCTACCAAGAGACCCAGTACTTC
size: .
D: TRBD1
V: TRBV6-6
J: TRBJ2-5

CDR3: CASSYGAGSNTEAFF
DNA: TGTGCCAGCAGTTACGGGGCGGGGAGTAACACTGAAGCTTTCTTT
size: .
D: .
V: TRBV6-5
J: TRBJ1-1

CDR3: CASSGNTGELFF
DNA: TGTGCCAGCAGCGGGAACACCGGGGAGCTGTTTTTT
size: .
D: .
V: TRBV5-4
J: TRBJ2-2

CDR3: CASSLLGGSSYNEQFF
DNA: TGTGCCAGCAGTTTATTAGGGGGAAGCTCCTACAATGAGCAGTTCTTC
size: .
D: .
V: TRBV27
J: TRBJ2-1

CDR3: CASSILGTGDTDTQYF
DNA: TGTGCCAGTAGTATTTTGGGGACAGGGGACACAGATACGCAGTATTTT
size: few
D: TRBD1
V: TRBV19
J: TRBJ2-3

CDR3: CASSLHGADGELFF
DNA: TGTGCCAGCAGCTTACACGGGGCGGACGGGGAGCTGTTTTTT
size: few
D: .
V: TRBV7-9
J: TRBJ2-2

CDR3: CASSLSGPPPYNEQFF
DNA: TGTGCCAGCAGTTTGTCTGGACCACCCCCGTACAATGAGCAGTTCTTC
size: .
D: .
V: TRBV12-1
J: TRBJ2-1

CDR3: CASSLQAGGQYEQYF
DNA: TGTGCCAGCAGCTTACAAGCGGGGGGGCAGTACGAGCAGTACTTC
size: .
D: TRBD2
V: TRBV7-3
J: TRBJ2-7

CDR3: CASSFTGDTLDYTF
DNA: TGTGCCAGCAGCTTTACCGGGGATACGCTGGACTACACCTTC
size: .
D: .
V: TRBV5-7
J: TRBJ1-2

CDR3: CASSSHREAFF
DNA: TGTGCCAGCAGCTCCCACAGGGAAGCTTTCTTT
size: .
D: .
V: TRBV7-9
J: TRBJ1-1

CDR3: CASFGQGGNEQFF
DNA: TGTGCCAGCTTCGGACAGGGCGGTAATGAGCAGTTCTTC
size: once
D: TRBD1
V: TRBV5-6
J: TRBJ2-1

CDR3: CASSITGGAGTEAFF
DNA: TGTGCCAGTAGTATTACAGGGGGCGCGGGCACTGAAGCTTTCTTT
size: once
D: TRBD1
V: TRBV19
J: TRBJ1-1

CDR3: CASSLSGGAYNEQFF
DNA: TGTGCCAGTAGTCTTAGCGGGGGGGCCTACAATGAGCAGTTCTTC
size: .
D: TRBD2
V: TRBV19
J: TRBJ2-1

CDR3: CASTPGLAGMHSYNEQFF
DNA: TGTGCCAGCACCCCGGGACTAGCGGGGATGCACTCCTACAATGAGCAGTTCTTC
size: .
D: TRBD2
V: TRBV5-6
J: TRBJ2-1

CDR3: CASSLGRIAGELFF
DNA: TGTGCCAGCAGCTTGGGACGTATAGCCGGGGAGCTGTTTTTT
size: .
D: .
V: TRBV11-3
J: TRBJ2-2

CDR3: CSGGWYEANSYEQYF
DNA: TGCAGCGGAGGTTGGTATGAGGCCAACTCCTACGAGCAGTACTTC
size: .
D: .
V: TRBV29-1
J: TRBJ2-7